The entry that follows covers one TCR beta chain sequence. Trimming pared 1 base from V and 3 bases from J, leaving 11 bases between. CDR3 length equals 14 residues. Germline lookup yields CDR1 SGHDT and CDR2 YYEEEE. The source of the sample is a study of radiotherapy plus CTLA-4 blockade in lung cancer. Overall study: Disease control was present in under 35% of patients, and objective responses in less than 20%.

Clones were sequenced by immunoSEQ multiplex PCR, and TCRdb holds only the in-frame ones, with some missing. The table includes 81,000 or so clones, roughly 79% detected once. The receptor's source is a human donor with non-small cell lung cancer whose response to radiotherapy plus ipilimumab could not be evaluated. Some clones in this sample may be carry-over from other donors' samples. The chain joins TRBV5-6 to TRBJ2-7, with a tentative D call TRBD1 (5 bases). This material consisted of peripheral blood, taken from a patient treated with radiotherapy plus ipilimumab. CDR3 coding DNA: TGTGCCAGCAGCTTGTGGGGCAGTCACTACGAGCAGTACTTC. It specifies CASSLWGSHYEQYF. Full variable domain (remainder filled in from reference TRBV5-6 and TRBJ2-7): DAGVTQSPTHLIKTRGQQVTLRCSPKSGHDTVSWYQQALGQGPQFIFQYYEEEERQRGNFPDRFSGHQFPNYSSELNVNALLLGDSALYLCASSLWGSHYEQYFGPGTRLTVT.